The sequence of this T cell receptor (beta chain) was determined in a study of T cells in Graves' hyperthyroidism and ophthalmopathy. Study observations and caveats: Median prediction lead before ophthalmopathy onset was 6.5 months with the model.

Amplification yielded TCR beta CDR3 regions, with RNA transcripts as the source. Carried out on the TCR CDR3, a first-round RT-PCR used the HTBI primer set. MiXCR, applied by TCRdb to the multiplex PCR reads, yields one record per CDR3 protein. The sample carries about 480,000 distinct CDR3 sequences, approximately 24% recorded once. V shed 7 bases and J 6 bases; nucleotides not matched to a gene: 5. Germline V CDR1 and CDR2: SQVTM, ANQGSEA. The CDR3 is 12 residues long. At least ten counts were recorded for this clonotype. Its matching antigen is unknown. The source is a woman in her 30s with Graves' ophthalmopathy. Sequenced: blood. The rearrangement links TRBV29-1 to TRBJ1-1, with 10 bases identical to TRBD1. CDR3 region: CSAGTGEAEAFF. The CDR3 bases are TGCAGCGCCGGGACAGGGGAAGCTGAAGCTTTCTTT. Combining the CDR3 with reference TRBV29-1 and TRBJ1-1 gives the whole variable domain SAVISQKPSRDICQRGTSLTIQCQVDSQVTMMFWYRQQPGQSLTLIATANQGSEATYESGFVIDKFPISRPNLTFSTLTVSNMSPEDSSIYLCSAGTGEAEAFFGQGTRLTVV.